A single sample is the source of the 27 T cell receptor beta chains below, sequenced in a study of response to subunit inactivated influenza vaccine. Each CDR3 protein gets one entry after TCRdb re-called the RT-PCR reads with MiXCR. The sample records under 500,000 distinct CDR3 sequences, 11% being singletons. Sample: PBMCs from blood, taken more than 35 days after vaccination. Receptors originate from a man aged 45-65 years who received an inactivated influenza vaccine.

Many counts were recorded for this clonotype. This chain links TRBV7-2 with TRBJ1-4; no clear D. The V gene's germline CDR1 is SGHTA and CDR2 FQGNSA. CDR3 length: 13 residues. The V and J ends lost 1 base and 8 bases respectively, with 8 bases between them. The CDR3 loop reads CASSLGPGEKLFF. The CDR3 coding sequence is TGTGCCAGCAGCTTAGGCCCGGGCGAAAAACTGTTTTTT.

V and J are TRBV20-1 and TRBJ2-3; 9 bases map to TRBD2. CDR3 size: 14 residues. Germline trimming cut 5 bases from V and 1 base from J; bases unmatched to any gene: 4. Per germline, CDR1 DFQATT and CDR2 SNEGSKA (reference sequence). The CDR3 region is CSASSGARTDTQYF. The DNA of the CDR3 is TGCAGTGCTTCTAGCGGGGCCCGCACAGATACGCAGTATTTT.

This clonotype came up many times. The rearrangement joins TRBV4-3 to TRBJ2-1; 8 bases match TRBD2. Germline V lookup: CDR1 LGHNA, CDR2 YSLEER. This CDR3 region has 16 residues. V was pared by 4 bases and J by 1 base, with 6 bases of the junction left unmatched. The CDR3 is CASSLGGGLSYNEQFF. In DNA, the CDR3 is TGCGCCAGCAGCCTCGGGGGGGGCCTATCCTACAATGAGCAGTTCTTC.

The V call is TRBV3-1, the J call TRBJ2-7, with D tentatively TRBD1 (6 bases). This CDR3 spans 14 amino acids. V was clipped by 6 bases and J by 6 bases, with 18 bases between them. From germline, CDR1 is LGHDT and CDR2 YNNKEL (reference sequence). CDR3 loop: CASSQNLQGSEQYF. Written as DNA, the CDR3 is TGTGCCAGCAGTCAAAACCTACAGGGATCCGAGCAGTACTTC.

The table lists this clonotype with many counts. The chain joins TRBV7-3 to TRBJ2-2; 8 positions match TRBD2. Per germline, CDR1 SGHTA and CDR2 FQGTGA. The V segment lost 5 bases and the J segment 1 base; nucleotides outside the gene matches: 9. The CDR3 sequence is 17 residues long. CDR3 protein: CASSPWTSLLNTGELFF. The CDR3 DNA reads TGTGCCAGCAGCCCCTGGACTAGCCTGTTGAACACCGGGGAGCTGTTTTTT.

The CDR3 DNA sequence: TGTGCCAGCAGTTCAGGGACAGGGGGCCGGGAGACCCAGTACTTC. Its translation is CASSSGTGGRETQYF. V gene TRBV27 combines with J gene TRBJ2-5; 12 bases map to TRBD1. Per the germline V gene, CDR1 is MNHEY and CDR2 is SMNVEV (reference sequence). After removal of 4 bases from V and 5 bases from J, the junction contained 5 bases not matched to a gene. CDR3 length equals 15 residues.

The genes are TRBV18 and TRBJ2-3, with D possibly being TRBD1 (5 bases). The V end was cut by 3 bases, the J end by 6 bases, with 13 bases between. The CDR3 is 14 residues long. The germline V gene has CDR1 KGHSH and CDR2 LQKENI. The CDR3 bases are TGTGCCAGCTCACCGATGGACATCAGTGATACGCAGTATTTT. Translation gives CASSPMDISDTQYF.

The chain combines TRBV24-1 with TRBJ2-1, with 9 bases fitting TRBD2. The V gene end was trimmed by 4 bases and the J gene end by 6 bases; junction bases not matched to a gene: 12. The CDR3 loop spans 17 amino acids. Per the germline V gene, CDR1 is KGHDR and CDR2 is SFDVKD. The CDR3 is CATSDPRHLAGINEQFF. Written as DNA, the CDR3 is TGTGCCACCAGTGACCCAAGGCACCTAGCGGGGATCAATGAGCAGTTCTTC.

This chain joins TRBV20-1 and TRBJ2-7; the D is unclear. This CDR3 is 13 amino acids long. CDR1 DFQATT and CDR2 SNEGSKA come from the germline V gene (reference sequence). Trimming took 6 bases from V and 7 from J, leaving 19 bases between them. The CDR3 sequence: CSAAYRRAGEQYF. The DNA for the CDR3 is TGCAGTGCCGCTTATCGTAGGGCTGGGGAGCAGTACTTC.

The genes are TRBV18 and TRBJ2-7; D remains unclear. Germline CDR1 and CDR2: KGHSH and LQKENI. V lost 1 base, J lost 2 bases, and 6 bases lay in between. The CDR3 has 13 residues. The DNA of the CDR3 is TGTGCCAGCTCACCACGGGAAACCTACGAGCAGTACTTC. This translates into CASSPRETYEQYF.

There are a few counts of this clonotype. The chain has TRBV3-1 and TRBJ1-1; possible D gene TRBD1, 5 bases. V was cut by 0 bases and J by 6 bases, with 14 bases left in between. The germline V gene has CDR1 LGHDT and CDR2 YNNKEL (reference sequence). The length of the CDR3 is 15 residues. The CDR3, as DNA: TGTGCCAGCAGCCAAGAAGCTTCCAGGGTCCCTGAAGCTTTCTTT. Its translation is CASSQEASRVPEAFF.

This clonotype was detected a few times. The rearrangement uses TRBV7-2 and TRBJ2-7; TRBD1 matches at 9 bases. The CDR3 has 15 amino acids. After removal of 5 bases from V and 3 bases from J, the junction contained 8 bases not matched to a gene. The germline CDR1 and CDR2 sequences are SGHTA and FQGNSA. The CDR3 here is CASSPTGTGRYEQYF. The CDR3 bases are TGTGCCAGCAGCCCCACCGGGACAGGGCGCTACGAGCAGTACTTC.

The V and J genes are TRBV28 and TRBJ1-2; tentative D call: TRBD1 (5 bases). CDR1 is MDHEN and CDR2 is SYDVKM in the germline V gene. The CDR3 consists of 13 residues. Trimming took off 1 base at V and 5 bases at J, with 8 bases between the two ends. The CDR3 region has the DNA TGTGCCAGCAGTTTATTGCGGGGGTATGGCTACACCTTC. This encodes CASSLLRGYGYTF.

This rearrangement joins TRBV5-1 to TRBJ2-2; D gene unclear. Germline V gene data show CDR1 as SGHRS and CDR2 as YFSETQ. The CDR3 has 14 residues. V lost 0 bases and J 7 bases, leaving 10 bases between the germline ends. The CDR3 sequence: CASSLGQLVGELFF. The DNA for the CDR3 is TGCGCCAGCAGCTTGGGGCAGCTCGTCGGGGAGCTGTTTTTT.

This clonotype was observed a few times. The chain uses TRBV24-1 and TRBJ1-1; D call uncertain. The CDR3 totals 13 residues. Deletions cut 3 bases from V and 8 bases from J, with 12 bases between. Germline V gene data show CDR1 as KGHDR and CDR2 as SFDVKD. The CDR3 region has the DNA TGTGCCACCAGTGATCCCGTTTCAGAGGAAGCTTTCTTT. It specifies CATSDPVSEEAFF.

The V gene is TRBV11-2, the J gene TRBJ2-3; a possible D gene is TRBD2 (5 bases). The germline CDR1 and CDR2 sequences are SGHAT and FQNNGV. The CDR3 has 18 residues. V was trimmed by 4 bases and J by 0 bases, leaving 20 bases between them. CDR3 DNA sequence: TGTGCCAGCAGCTGGCCCTCCGCAGGAGGTTCTAGCACAGATACGCAGTATTTT. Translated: CASSWPSAGGSSTDTQYF.

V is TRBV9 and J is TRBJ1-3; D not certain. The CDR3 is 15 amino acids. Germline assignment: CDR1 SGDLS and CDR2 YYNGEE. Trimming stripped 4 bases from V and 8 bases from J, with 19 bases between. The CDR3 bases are TGTGCCAGCAGCCCCCCCGGTACTCTGGAGGACACCATATATTTT. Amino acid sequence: CASSPPGTLEDTIYF.

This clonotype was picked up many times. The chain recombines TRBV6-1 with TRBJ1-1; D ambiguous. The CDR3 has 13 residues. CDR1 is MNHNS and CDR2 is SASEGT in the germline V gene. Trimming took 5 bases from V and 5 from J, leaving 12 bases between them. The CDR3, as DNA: TGTGCCAGCAGTCAGGCTTTTAAGACTGAAGCTTTCTTT. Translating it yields CASSQAFKTEAFF.

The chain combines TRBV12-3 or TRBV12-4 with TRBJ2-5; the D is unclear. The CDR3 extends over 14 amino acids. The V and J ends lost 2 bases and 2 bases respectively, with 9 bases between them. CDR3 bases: TGTGCCAGCAGTTTAACGGGCCCTCAAGAGACCCAGTACTTC. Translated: CASSLTGPQETQYF.

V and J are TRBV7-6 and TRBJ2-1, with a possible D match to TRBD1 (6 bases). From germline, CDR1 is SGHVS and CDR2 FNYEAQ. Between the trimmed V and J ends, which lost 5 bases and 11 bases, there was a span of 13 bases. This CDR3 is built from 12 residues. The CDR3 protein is CASSPTGTKQFF. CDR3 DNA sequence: TGTGCCAGCAGCCCGACCGGGACAAAGCAGTTCTTC.

DNA for the CDR3: TGTGCCAGCAGGCAAGATACCACACATTTCTACGAGCAGTACTTC. This gives the protein CASRQDTTHFYEQYF. The chain carries TRBV7-8 and TRBJ2-7; D is uncertain. Germline V CDR1 and CDR2: SGHVS, FQNEAQ. This CDR3 is built from 15 residues. Trimming took 6 bases from V and 3 from J, leaving 18 bases between them.

The CDR3 reads CASSLTGVTDTQYF. For the CDR3, the DNA is TGTGCCAGCAGCCTGACAGGGGTCACAGATACGCAGTATTTT. V gene TRBV7-2 combines with J gene TRBJ2-3, with TRBD1 matching over 8 bases. With V trimmed by 5 bases and J by 2 bases, 3 bases remained unmatched. Germline V CDR1 and CDR2: SGHTA, FQGNSA. The CDR3 loop spans 14 amino acids.

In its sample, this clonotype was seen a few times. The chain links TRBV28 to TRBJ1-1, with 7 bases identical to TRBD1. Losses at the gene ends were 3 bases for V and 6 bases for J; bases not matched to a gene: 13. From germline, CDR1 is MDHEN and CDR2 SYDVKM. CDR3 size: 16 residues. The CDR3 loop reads CASSLGQILKRAEAFF. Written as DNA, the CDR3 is TGTGCCAGCAGTTTGGGACAGATTCTGAAACGCGCTGAAGCTTTCTTT.

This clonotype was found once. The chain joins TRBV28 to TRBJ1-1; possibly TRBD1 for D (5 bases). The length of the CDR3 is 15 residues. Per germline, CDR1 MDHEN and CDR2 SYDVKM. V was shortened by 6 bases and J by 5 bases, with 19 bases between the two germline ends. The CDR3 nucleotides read TGTGCCAGCAGCCGGGACGGCGGAACGAGAACTGAAGCTTTCTTT. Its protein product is CASSRDGGTRTEAFF.

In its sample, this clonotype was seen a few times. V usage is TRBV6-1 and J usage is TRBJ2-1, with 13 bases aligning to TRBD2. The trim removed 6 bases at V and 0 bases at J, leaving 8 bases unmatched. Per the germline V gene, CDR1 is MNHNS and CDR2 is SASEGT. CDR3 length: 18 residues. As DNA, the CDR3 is TGTGCCAGCAGCGCATCCCGGACTAGCGGGGGCTCCTACAATGAGCAGTTCTTC. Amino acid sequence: CASSASRTSGGSYNEQFF.

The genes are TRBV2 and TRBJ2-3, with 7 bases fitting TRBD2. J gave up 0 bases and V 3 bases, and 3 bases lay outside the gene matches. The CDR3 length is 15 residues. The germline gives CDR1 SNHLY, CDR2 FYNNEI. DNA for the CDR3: TGTGCCAGCAGTGATGGGGGGGAAAGCACAGATACGCAGTATTTT. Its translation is CASSDGGESTDTQYF.

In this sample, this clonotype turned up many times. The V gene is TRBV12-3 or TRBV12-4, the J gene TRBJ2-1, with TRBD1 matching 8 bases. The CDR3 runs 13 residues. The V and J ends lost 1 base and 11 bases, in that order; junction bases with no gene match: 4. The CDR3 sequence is CASSLERTGKQFF. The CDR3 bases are TGTGCCAGCAGTTTAGAAAGGACAGGGAAGCAGTTCTTC.